This T cell receptor beta chain originates from a study of blood T cell repertoires in COVID-19 (dated by TCRdb to 2020 to 2022). Study-wide context: The collaborator samples originated in the United States, Italy and Spain and spanned the acute and convalescent phases of COVID-19. HLA class I and class II types, where available, came from metadata supplied by the sample provider rather than from assay-based typing. The prospective study material was composed of cDNA or gDNA derived from T cells, B-cell-depleted T cells, or PBMCs. Nearly every sample came with metadata listing a de-identified subject ID, COVID-19 status, age in years and sex. Samples were obtained from the ongoing ImmuneRACE study (first 160 participants) and from roughly 1,300 subjects provided by 6 global collaborators. The repertoires were made available in a free public database intended to serve as a resource for research on the immune response to SARS-CoV-2. The dataset comprised deeply sampled blood TCRbeta repertoires from subjects exposed to, actively infected with, or recovered from COVID-19.

CDR1 and CDR2, per the germline V gene, are SNHLY and FYNNEI. From the cysteine through the phenylalanine, the CDR3 covers 13 amino acids. Left in the record is the CDR3 DNA by itself, 39 bases read in frame from the first base. The germline ends are 12 bases apart after V is trimmed by 10 bases and J by 1 base. The collaborating institutions used their own protocols to collect whole blood in K2EDTA tubes. For TCRbeta analysis, collaborators shipped samples as frozen whole blood, isolated PBMCs, or DNA extracted from either of those sample types. For this clone: Its antigen is not yet known. No base quality values were provided; no much bigger clone lies one nucleotide off.

The immunoSEQ Assay, a bias-controlled multiplex PCR, was used to amplify TCRbeta CDR3 regions from genomic DNA. Processing in the source paper ran as follows. The number of nucleated cells in each sample was estimated from the amplification of reference gene primers within the assay. Sequence reads were collapsed and filtered to measure the absolute abundance of every unique TCRbeta CDR3 rearrangement. Productive Simpson clonality was computed per sample as the square root of Simpson's diversity index over productive rearrangements. TCRdb provides this immuneACCESS table in a form limited to in-frame rearrangements. Some clones are lacking; in checked studies, under half of them reflect an unresolved V gene, and why the rest are absent is not known. V and J calls and clone size follow that table, whereas D and trimming were derived from the DNA. Within this sample are fewer than 55,000 clones, with 65% to 85% of them counted one time only. The biggest ten clones account for more than 2.5% of the sample.

Beyond this particular receptor, the publication reports: How much clinical and demographic metadata was included differed by source and by participant, and the metadata was provided uncurated.

Sequenced: peripheral blood. The rearrangement combines TRBV2 with TRBJ2-3; TRBD2 could be the D gene, as 5 bases match. This TCR was sampled from a man aged 50 to 60 with acute or convalescent COVID-19. The base sequence is TGTGCCACCCCCAAGGGAGGCACAGATACGCAGTATTTT. It translates to CATPKGGTDTQYF.